The 25 T cell receptor beta chains reported below all come from one sample, sequenced in a study of beta chain features in type 1 diabetes. Which antigens these TCRs recognize remains unknown. The study's findings and limits: Moderate but significant shortening of TCRB CDR3s was recorded in all four CD4+ subsets from Type 1 diabetes patients.

Isolated RNA was reverse transcribed in full, so expressed TCRB transcripts were sequenced. Method: immunoSEQ multiplex PCR; TCRdb's copy keeps in-frame clones and lacks some. The data show about 270,000 clones, over 11% seen once. Sequenced: naive CD4+ T cells from blood. Every receptor here comes from a man aged 30 to 39 with type 1 diabetes.

This clone was detected a few times. This chain joins TRBV7-9 and TRBJ1-5; 10 nucleotides match TRBD1. The CDR3 runs 15 residues. V lost 5 bases, J lost 3 bases, and 4 bases stayed unmatched. Germline CDR1 reads SEHNR; CDR2 reads FQNEAQ (reference sequence). The CDR3 DNA is TGTGCCAGCAGCGGCGACAGGGGGCTCAATCAGCCCCAGCATTTT. This translates into CASSGDRGLNQPQHF.

The CDR3 bases are TGTGCCAGCAGCTTTAGCGGGGGCTCCTACGAGCAGTACTTC. Translated: CASSFSGGSYEQYF. V usage is TRBV7-3 and J usage is TRBJ2-7; the match to TRBD2 covers 9 bases. Germline trimming cut 3 bases from V and 0 bases from J; bases unmatched to any gene: 0. The CDR3 spans 14 residues. From germline, CDR1 is SGHTA and CDR2 FQGTGA.

This clone has more than one count but fewer than ten. This CDR3 is CASSVQGGQETQYF. The CDR3 DNA reads TGTGCCAGCAGCGTACAGGGGGGGCAAGAGACCCAGTACTTC. The genes are TRBV7-2 and TRBJ2-5; D is perhaps TRBD1 (8 bases). V lost 5 bases and J lost 2, with 12 bases in between. Germline V gene data show CDR1 as SGHTA and CDR2 as FQGNSA. CDR3 size: 14 residues. The variable domain in full, completed from reference TRBV7-2 and TRBJ2-5, reads GAGVSQSPSNKVTEKGKDVELRCDPISGHTALYWYRQSLGQGLEFLIYFQGNSAPDKSGLPSDRFSAERTGGSVSTLTIQRTQQEDSAVYLCASSVQGGQETQYFGPGTRLLVL.

This chain links TRBV11-2 with TRBJ2-1; 8 nucleotides match TRBD2. The CDR3 length is 15 residues. CDR1 is SGHAT and CDR2 is FQNNGV in the germline V gene. V lost 1 base to trimming and J lost 11 bases; unmatched junction nucleotides: 10. The CDR3 DNA follows: TGTGCCAGCAGCTTAGGGAATTTAGGCGGGAGGAAGCAGTTCTTC. It is translated as CASSLGNLGGRKQFF.

V usage is TRBV28 and J usage is TRBJ2-7, with TRBD1 matching 7 bases. In germline, CDR1 is MDHEN, CDR2 SYDVKM. V lost 6 bases, J lost 4 bases, and 3 bases stayed unmatched. The CDR3 extends over 12 amino acids. CDR3 loop: CASRLRGYEQYF. DNA for the CDR3: TGTGCCAGCAGACTCAGGGGGTACGAGCAGTACTTC.

The J gene is TRBJ2-1, the V gene TRBV5-4; 7 bases map to TRBD2. Germline CDR1 SGHNT, CDR2 YYREEE (reference sequence). The V and J ends lost 4 bases and 3 bases, in that order; junction bases with no gene match: 10. There are 16 residues in the CDR3. CDR3 DNA: TGTGCCAGCAGCCCCGGGCTAGCGGTTGACTACAATGAGCAGTTCTTC. Protein sequence: CASSPGLAVDYNEQFF.

This clone was found a few times. CDR3 DNA sequence: TGTGCCAGTAGTCCCTTAGGGCAGGGGATGGAGCAGCCCCAGCATTTT. It encodes CASSPLGQGMEQPQHF. This sequence joins TRBV19 and TRBJ1-5, with TRBD1 as a possible D gene (6 bases). CDR3 length: 16 residues. Germline values: CDR1 LNHDA, CDR2 SQIVND (reference sequence). V was trimmed by 5 bases and J by 7 bases, leaving 21 bases between them.

This chain connects TRBV30 to TRBJ1-1, with D uncertain. Between the trimmed V and J ends, which lost 5 bases and 1 base, there was a span of 11 bases. CDR3 length equals 13 residues. CDR1 and CDR2 from the germline V gene are GTSNPN and SVGIG (reference sequence). CDR3 nucleotide sequence: TGTGCCTGGGATAGGGAGCCGAACACTGAAGCTTTCTTT. Residues: CAWDREPNTEAFF.

This clone was seen a handful of times. The chain uses TRBV30 and TRBJ2-7; D is perhaps TRBD2 (6 bases). The CDR3 extends over 14 amino acids. Germline V CDR1 and CDR2: GTSNPN, SVGIG (reference sequence). With 3 bases removed from V and 3 bases from J, the gap between germline ends came to 15 bases. The CDR3 coding sequence is TGTGCCTGGAGATTTGGGGGGTCCGTCTACGAGCAGTACTTC. Its translation is CAWRFGGSVYEQYF. The whole variable domain, filled in from reference TRBV30 and TRBJ2-7, reads SQTIHQWPATLVQPVGSPLSLECTVEGTSNPNLYWYRQAAGRGLQLLFYSVGIGQISSEVPQNLSASRPQDRQFILSSKKLLLSDSGFYLCAWRFGGSVYEQYFGPGTRLTVT.

The chain uses TRBV30 and TRBJ1-2; 7 nucleotides line up with TRBD1. Germline values: CDR1 GTSNPN, CDR2 SVGIG (reference sequence). The J segment lost 3 bases and the V segment lost 0 bases, leaving 4 bases of the junction unmatched. This CDR3 comprises 14 residues. CDR3 region: CAWSVRGLYYGYTF. The CDR3 coding sequence is TGTGCCTGGAGTGTAAGGGGGCTATACTATGGCTACACCTTC.

The genes are TRBV6-1 and TRBJ2-2, with D possibly matching TRBD2 (5 bases). V was trimmed by 6 bases and J by 5 bases, leaving 13 bases between them. Germline CDR1 and CDR2: MNHNS and SASEGT. The CDR3 covers 14 residues. CDR3 in amino acids: CASRREYGTGELFF. CDR3 nucleotides: TGTGCCAGCAGGAGGGAGTATGGAACCGGGGAGCTGTTTTTT.

This clone came up a few times. The chain combines TRBV19 with TRBJ2-3; TRBD2 is a possible D gene (5 bases). V lost 6 bases and J lost 3, with 16 bases in between. CDR1 LNHDA and CDR2 SQIVND come from the germline V gene (reference sequence). The CDR3 is 15 residues long. CDR3: CASRGGLPETDTQYF. The CDR3 DNA follows: TGTGCCAGTAGAGGAGGACTGCCGGAGACAGATACGCAGTATTTT.

To note about this clone: Other DNA sequences of this sample code for an identical CDR3. The chain uses TRBV29-1 and TRBJ2-7; 9 bases match TRBD1. V trimming: 3 bases; J trimming: 4 bases; junction bases outside the gene matches: 1. Germline V CDR1 and CDR2: SQVTM, ANQGSEA. The CDR3 sequence is 12 residues long. The DNA for the CDR3 is TGCAGCGTTGATGGACAGGGGTACGAGCAGTACTTC. This codes for CSVDGQGYEQYF.

This chain joins TRBV15 and TRBJ2-7; D gene ambiguous. The CDR3 length is 15 residues. Trimming pared 1 base from V and 3 bases from J, leaving 13 bases between. Germline assignment: CDR1 LNHNV and CDR2 YYDKDF (reference sequence). The CDR3 region is CATSRVGRSFYEQYF. The CDR3 bases are TGTGCCACCAGCAGAGTGGGCAGGTCGTTCTACGAGCAGTACTTC.

The chain uses TRBV7-9 and TRBJ2-6; TRBD1 agrees at 10 bases. The V and J ends lost 1 base and 1 base, in that order; junction bases with no gene match: 7. Germline loops: CDR1 SEHNR, CDR2 FQNEAQ (reference sequence). The CDR3 is 19 residues long. The CDR3 protein is CASSLESGTGDSGANVLTF. DNA of the CDR3: TGTGCCAGCAGCTTAGAGTCCGGGACAGGGGATTCTGGGGCCAACGTCCTGACTTTC.

The rearrangement uses TRBV19 and TRBJ2-7; 11 positions agree with TRBD2. V lost 5 bases, J lost 2 bases, and 8 bases stayed unmatched. This CDR3 contains 16 residues. CDR1 and CDR2 from the germline V gene are LNHDA and SQIVND (reference sequence). Here the CDR3 DNA reads TGTGCCAGTAGTCCCGGGACTAGCGGACCGACCTACGAGCAGTACTTC. This codes for CASSPGTSGPTYEQYF.

The chain couples TRBV28 to TRBJ2-7; 11 bases align to TRBD2. Germline V CDR1 and CDR2: MDHEN, SYDVKM. The CDR3 is made up of 12 amino acids. Germline trimming cut 8 bases from V and 12 bases from J; bases unmatched to any gene: 9. The CDR3 nucleotides are TGTGCCAGCGTGGCTAGCGGGAGGAATGTGTACTTC. Its protein product is CASVASGRNVYF.

This clone was picked up a small number of times. The identical CDR3 is also encoded by other nucleotide sequences in the sample. The chain joins TRBV6-5 to TRBJ2-7, with D possibly matching TRBD1 (6 bases). Trimming removed 5 bases from V and 1 base from J, with 9 bases in between. The CDR3 extends over 13 amino acids. CDR1 is MNHEY, CDR2 SVGAGI, per germline. The CDR3 DNA sequence: TGTGCCAGCAGTAGAGACAGGTCCTACGAGCAGTACTTC. It encodes CASSRDRSYEQYF.

V usage is TRBV28 and J usage is TRBJ2-1; 14 bases match TRBD2. The germline V gene encodes CDR1 MDHEN and CDR2 SYDVKM. The CDR3 has 16 residues. V was clipped by 4 bases and J by 7 bases; unmatched bases: 6. In nucleotides, the CDR3 is TGTGCCAGCAGTTCCAGACTAGCGGGAGGGAATAATGAGCAGTTCTTC. Translating it yields CASSSRLAGGNNEQFF. The complete variable domain, with remaining parts taken from reference TRBV28 and TRBJ2-1, reads DVKVTQSSRYLVKRTGEKVFLECVQDMDHENMFWYRQDPGLGLRLIYFSYDVKMKEKGDIPEGYSVSREKKERFSLILESASTNQTSMYLCASSSRLAGGNNEQFFGPGTRLTVL.

The rearrangement joins TRBV28 to TRBJ1-1, with TRBD1 as a possible D gene (6 bases). Germline CDR1 and CDR2: MDHEN and SYDVKM. The CDR3 covers 13 residues. V lost 5 bases, J lost 1 base, and 8 bases lay in between. CDR3 loop: CASSVQGNTEAFF. For the CDR3, the DNA is TGTGCCAGCAGTGTACAGGGGAACACTGAAGCTTTCTTT.

In this sample, this clone turned up a few times. V usage is TRBV28 and J usage is TRBJ2-7, with D tentatively TRBD1 (7 bases). Germline V gives CDR1 MDHEN, CDR2 SYDVKM. The CDR3 length is 13 residues. V lost 6 bases, J lost 6 bases, and 15 bases lay in between. In DNA, the CDR3 is TGTGCCAGCAGCCTCTCAGGGGGAGGCGAGCAGTACTTC. Translated: CASSLSGGGEQYF.

This clone was observed a handful of times. The chain couples TRBV2 to TRBJ2-5; perhaps TRBD1 as D (6 bases). Germline V gene lookup returns CDR1 SNHLY and CDR2 FYNNEI. V lost 7 bases to trimming and J lost 1 base, with 13 bases between them. There are 14 residues in the CDR3. The CDR3 here is CASTIQGPQETQYF. CDR3 in DNA: TGTGCCAGCACCATACAGGGACCCCAAGAGACCCAGTACTTC.

The chain recombines TRBV20-1 with TRBJ2-1; 7 bases align to TRBD1. Per germline, CDR1 DFQATT and CDR2 SNEGSKA (reference sequence). V shed 8 bases and J 7 bases; nucleotides not matched to a gene: 5. The CDR3 contains 11 residues. In DNA form, the CDR3 reads TGCAGTCTCAGGGGGATTAATGAGCAGTTCTTC. Its protein product is CSLRGINEQFF.

This clone was observed a few times. The chain combines TRBV28 with TRBJ1-1; possibly TRBD1 for D (6 bases). From germline, CDR1 is MDHEN and CDR2 SYDVKM. Trimming cost V 4 bases and J 0 bases, with 12 bases left between them. The CDR3 consists of 15 residues. The CDR3 region is CASSSGGGLNTEAFF. In DNA, the CDR3 is TGTGCCAGCAGTTCGGGGGGCGGCCTGAACACTGAAGCTTTCTTT.

This clone was seen a handful of times. The CDR3 sequence: CASSLLFQETQYF. The CDR3 coding sequence is TGTGCCAGCAGCTTGCTGTTCCAAGAGACCCAGTACTTC. This chain uses TRBV5-6 with TRBJ2-5; no reliable D call. The length of the CDR3 is 13 residues. Germline-derived CDR1 and CDR2 are SGHDT and YYEEEE. V lost 1 base and J 1 base, leaving 5 bases between the germline ends.